These T cell receptor beta chains were read from a single sample in a study of metastatic and nonmetastatic thyroid tumors. With MiXCR, TCRdb called clones anew from the PCR reads. The repertoire holds under 25,000 clones, with approximately 24% as singletons. Material: blood. The receptors stem from a male donor with papillary thyroid cancer or a benign thyroid nodule (not recorded which). Some clones in this sample may be carry-over from other donors' samples. CDR3s include the opening cysteine and the closing phenylalanine or tryptophan. Each record gives: CDR3 protein, CDR3 DNA, J gene, D gene, V gene, clone size. A D gene is named only where the DNA matches it firmly. Only some rows state a clone size, as once, few, many or a class for expanded clones.

CASSLEGDSRNTEAFF | TGTGCCAGCAGCTTAGAGGGGGACAGCAGGAACACTGAAGCTTTCTTT | TRBJ1-1 | TRBD1 | TRBV11-1 | many
CASSVTGSNEQFF | TGTGCCAGCAGCGTGACAGGGTCCAATGAGCAGTTCTTC | TRBJ2-1 | TRBD1 | TRBV2 | few
CASSQAYEQYF | TGTGCCAGCAGCCAAGCCTACGAGCAGTACTTC | TRBJ2-7 | - | TRBV3-1 | many
CASSESGGRNQPQHF | TGCGCCAGCAGTGAGTCGGGGGGCAGAAATCAGCCCCAGCATTTT | TRBJ1-5 | - | TRBV10-2 | few
CASSSDRANYGYTF | TGTGCCAGTAGTAGCGACAGGGCCAACTATGGCTACACCTTC | TRBJ1-2 | TRBD1 | TRBV19 | -
CASSSDRGLSGYTF | TGTGCCAGCAGTTCGGACAGGGGGCTGAGTGGCTACACCTTC | TRBJ1-2 | TRBD1 | TRBV28 | few
CASSSGDRSGRTEAFF | TGTGCCAGCAGTTCAGGGGACCGATCCGGTCGCACTGAAGCTTTCTTT | TRBJ1-1 | - | TRBV27 | many
CASRQGDYGYTF | TGTGCCAGCAGACAGGGGGACTATGGCTACACCTTC | TRBJ1-2 | TRBD1 | TRBV27 | few
CASSSNRAKETQYF | TGTGCCAGCAGTTCTAACAGGGCAAAAGAGACCCAGTACTTC | TRBJ2-5 | - | TRBV12-3/TRBV12-4 | medium-sized
CASSPGGIIEAFF | TGTGCCAGCAGCCCGGGGGGTATAATTGAAGCTTTCTTT | TRBJ1-1 | - | TRBV7-6 | many
CASSQRRDRTTNEKLFF | TGTGCCAGCAGCCAAAGGCGGGACAGGACAACTAATGAAAAACTGTTTTTT | TRBJ1-4 | TRBD1 | TRBV11-2 | many
CASSEGGARELFF | TGTGCCAGCAGCGAGGGGGGCGCGCGGGAGCTGTTTTTT | TRBJ2-2 | - | TRBV9 | -
CASSLVRNQPQNF | TGCGCCAGCAGCTTAGTTAGGAACCAGCCCCAGAATTTT | TRBJ1-5 | - | TRBV7-2 | -
CASSYNPTGGLETQYF | TGTGCCAGCAGCTATAACCCGACAGGGGGGCTGGAGACCCAGTACTTC | TRBJ2-5 | TRBD1 | TRBV6-1 | few
CSARSGAPPREKLFF | TGCAGTGCTAGATCCGGTGCACCCCCGCGGGAAAAACTGTTTTTT | TRBJ1-4 | - | TRBV20-1 | -
CASSLGVRGEQYF | TGTGCCAGCAGCTTAGGAGTCAGGGGCGAGCAGTACTTC | TRBJ2-7 | - | TRBV2 | few
CSARGQGNEKLFF | TGCAGTGCTAGAGGACAGGGGAATGAAAAACTGTTTTTT | TRBJ1-4 | TRBD1 | TRBV20-1 | many
CASSVRGVYEQYF | TGTGCCAGTAGTGTCAGGGGCGTCTACGAGCAGTACTTC | TRBJ2-7 | - | TRBV19 | -
CASSYSGQGDYYGYTF | TGTGCCAGCAGTTACTCGGGACAGGGGGACTACTATGGCTACACCTTC | TRBJ1-2 | TRBD1 | TRBV6-2/TRBV6-3 | -
CAWSSGVAQETQYF | TGTGCCTGGAGTTCTGGCGTGGCTCAAGAGACCCAGTACTTC | TRBJ2-5 | - | TRBV30 | medium-sized
CASSLPDGSYGYTF | TGTGCCAGCAGCCTTCCGGACGGATCCTATGGCTACACCTTC | TRBJ1-2 | - | TRBV11-2 | -
CASTLRGQGVFDTEAFF | TGTGCCAGCACCCTAAGGGGACAGGGGGTTTTTGATACTGAAGCTTTCTTT | TRBJ1-1 | TRBD1 | TRBV7-8 | -
CASSSPGGNGYTF | TGTGCCAGCAGTTCACCGGGCGGGAATGGCTACACCTTC | TRBJ1-2 | - | TRBV6-1 | few